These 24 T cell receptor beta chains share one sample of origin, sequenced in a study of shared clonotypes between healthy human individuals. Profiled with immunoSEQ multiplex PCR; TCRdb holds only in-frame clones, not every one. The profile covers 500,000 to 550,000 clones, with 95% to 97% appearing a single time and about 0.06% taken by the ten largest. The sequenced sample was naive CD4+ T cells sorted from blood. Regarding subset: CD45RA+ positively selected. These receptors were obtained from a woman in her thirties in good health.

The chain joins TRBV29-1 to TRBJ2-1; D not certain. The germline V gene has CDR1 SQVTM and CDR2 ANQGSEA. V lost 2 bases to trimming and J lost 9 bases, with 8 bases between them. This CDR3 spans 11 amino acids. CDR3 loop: CSVEPAAEQFF. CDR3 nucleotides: TGCAGCGTTGAACCGGCAGCTGAGCAGTTCTTC.

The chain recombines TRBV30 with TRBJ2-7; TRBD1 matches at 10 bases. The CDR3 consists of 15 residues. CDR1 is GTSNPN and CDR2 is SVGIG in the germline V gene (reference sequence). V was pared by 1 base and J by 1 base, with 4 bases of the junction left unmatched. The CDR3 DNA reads TGTGCCTGGAGTGACTGGACAGGGGGGTCCTACGAGCAGTACTTC. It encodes CAWSDWTGGSYEQYF. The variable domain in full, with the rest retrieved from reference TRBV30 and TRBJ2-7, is SQTIHQWPATLVQPVGSPLSLECTVEGTSNPNLYWYRQAAGRGLQLLFYSVGIGQISSEVPQNLSASRPQDRQFILSSKKLLLSDSGFYLCAWSDWTGGSYEQYFGPGTRLTVT.

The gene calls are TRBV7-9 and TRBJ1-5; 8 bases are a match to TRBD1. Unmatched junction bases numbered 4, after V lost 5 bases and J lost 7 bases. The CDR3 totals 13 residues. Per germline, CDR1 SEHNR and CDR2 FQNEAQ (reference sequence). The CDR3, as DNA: TGTGCCAGCAGCACTCGACAGGGGCAGCCCCAGCATTTT. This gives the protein CASSTRQGQPQHF.

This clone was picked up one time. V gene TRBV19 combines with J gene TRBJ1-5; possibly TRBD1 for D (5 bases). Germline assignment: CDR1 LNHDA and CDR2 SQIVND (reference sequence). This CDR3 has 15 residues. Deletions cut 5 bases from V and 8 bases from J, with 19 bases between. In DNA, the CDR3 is TGTGCCAGTAGTTCCGACCGAGGACCGGGGGAGCCCCAGCATTTT. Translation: CASSSDRGPGEPQHF.

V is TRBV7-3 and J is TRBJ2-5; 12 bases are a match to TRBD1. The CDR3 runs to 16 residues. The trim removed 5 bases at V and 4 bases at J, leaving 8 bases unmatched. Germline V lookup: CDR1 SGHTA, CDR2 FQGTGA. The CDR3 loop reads CASSVMGQGARETQYF. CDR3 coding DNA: TGTGCCAGCAGCGTAATGGGACAGGGGGCTCGAGAGACCCAGTACTTC.

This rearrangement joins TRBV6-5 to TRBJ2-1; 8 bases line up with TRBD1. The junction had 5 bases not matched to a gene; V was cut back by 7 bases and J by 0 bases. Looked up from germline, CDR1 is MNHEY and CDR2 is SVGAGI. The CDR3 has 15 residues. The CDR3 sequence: CASTLDRGSYNEQFF. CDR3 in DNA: TGTGCCAGCACTCTTGACAGGGGCTCCTACAATGAGCAGTTCTTC.

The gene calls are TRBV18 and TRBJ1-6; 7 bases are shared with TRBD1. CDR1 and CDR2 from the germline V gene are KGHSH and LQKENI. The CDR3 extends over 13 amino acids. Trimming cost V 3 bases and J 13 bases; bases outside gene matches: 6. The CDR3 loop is CASSPGDSGPLHF. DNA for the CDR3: TGTGCCAGCTCACCCGGGGACAGTGGTCCCCTCCACTTT.

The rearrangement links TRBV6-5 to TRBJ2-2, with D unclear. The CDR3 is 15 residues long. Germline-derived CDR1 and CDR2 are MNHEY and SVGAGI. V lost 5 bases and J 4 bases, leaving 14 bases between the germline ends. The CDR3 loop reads CASSPSGRGTGELFF. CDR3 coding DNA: TGTGCCAGCAGTCCCTCAGGACGCGGCACCGGGGAGCTGTTTTTT.

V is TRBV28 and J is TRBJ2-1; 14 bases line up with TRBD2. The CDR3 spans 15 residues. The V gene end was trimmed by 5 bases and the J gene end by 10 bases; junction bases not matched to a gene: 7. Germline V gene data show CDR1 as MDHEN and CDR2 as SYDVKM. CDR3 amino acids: CASSPGTSGRGEQFF. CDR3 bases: TGTGCCAGCAGTCCCGGGACTAGCGGGAGAGGCGAGCAGTTCTTC.

The DNA of the CDR3 is TGTGCCAGCAGCAAGTGGCGGGGGAACACCGGGGAGCTGTTTTTT. It yields the protein CASSKWRGNTGELFF. The genes are TRBV21-1 and TRBJ2-2; the D segment call TRBD2 is taken from the table without a DNA check. TRBV21-1 constitutes a pseudogene. The CDR3 spans 15 residues.

CDR3 nucleotide sequence: TGTGCCAGCAGCTCGGGACAGGGGACACCCCTCCACTTT. Translation: CASSSGQGTPLHF. This chain connects TRBV7-3 to TRBJ1-6, with TRBD1 matching 10 bases. This CDR3 region has 13 residues. J gave up 11 bases and V 4 bases, and 2 bases lay outside the gene matches. Looked up from germline, CDR1 is SGHTA and CDR2 is FQGTGA.

The CDR3 DNA reads as TGTGCCAGCCAGATTATCCAAGCGGGTCAGCCCCAGCATTTT. Protein: CASQIIQAGQPQHF. The rearrangement joins TRBV2 to TRBJ1-5; D not resolved. Trimming cost V 8 bases and J 6 bases, with 17 bases left between them. This CDR3 region has 14 residues. Germline V CDR1 and CDR2: SNHLY, FYNNEI.

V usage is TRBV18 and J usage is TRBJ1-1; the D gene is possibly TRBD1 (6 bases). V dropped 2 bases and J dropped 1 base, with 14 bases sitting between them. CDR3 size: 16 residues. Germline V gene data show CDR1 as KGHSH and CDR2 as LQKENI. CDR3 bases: TGTGCCAGCTCACCAGGGGGGGGCCACAAGAACACTGAAGCTTTCTTT. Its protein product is CASSPGGGHKNTEAFF.

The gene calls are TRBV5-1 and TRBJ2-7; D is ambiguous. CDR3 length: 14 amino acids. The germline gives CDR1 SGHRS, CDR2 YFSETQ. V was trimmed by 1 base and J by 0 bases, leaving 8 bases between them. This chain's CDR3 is CASSLRASSYEQYF. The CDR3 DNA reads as TGCGCCAGCAGCTTGAGGGCGAGCTCCTACGAGCAGTACTTC.

The CDR3 nucleotides are TGTGCCAGCACCAACGAACAGGGATCTGGCTACACCTTC. Its protein is CASTNEQGSGYTF. The J gene is TRBJ1-2, the V gene TRBV6-6; D might be TRBD1 (6 bases). V lost 7 bases and J 7 bases, leaving 16 bases between the germline ends. Germline assignment: CDR1 MNHNY and CDR2 SVGAGI (reference sequence). The CDR3 is made up of 13 amino acids.

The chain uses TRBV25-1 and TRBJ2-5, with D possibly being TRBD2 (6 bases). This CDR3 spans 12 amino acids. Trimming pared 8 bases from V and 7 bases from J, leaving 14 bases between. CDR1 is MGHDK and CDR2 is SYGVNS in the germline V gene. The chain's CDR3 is CASGDSSGTQYF. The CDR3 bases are TGTGCCAGCGGGGACTCCTCGGGGACCCAGTACTTC.

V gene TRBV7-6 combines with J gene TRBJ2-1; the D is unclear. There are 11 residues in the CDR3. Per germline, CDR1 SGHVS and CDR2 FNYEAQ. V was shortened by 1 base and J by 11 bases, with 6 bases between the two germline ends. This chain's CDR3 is CASSLEVKQFF. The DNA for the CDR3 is TGTGCCAGCAGCTTAGAAGTTAAGCAGTTCTTC. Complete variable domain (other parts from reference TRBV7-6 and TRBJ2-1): GAGVSQSPRYKVTKRGQDVALRCDPISGHVSLYWYRQALGQGPEFLTYFNYEAQQDKSGLPNDRFSAERPEGSISTLTIQRTEQRDSAMYRCASSLEVKQFFGPGTRLTVL.

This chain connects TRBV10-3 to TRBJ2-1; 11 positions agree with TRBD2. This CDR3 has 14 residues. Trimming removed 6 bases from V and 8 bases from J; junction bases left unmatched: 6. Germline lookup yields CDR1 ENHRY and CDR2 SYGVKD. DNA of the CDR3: TGTGCCATCAGACTAGCGGGAGTTCACGATGAGCAGTTCTTC. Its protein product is CAIRLAGVHDEQFF.

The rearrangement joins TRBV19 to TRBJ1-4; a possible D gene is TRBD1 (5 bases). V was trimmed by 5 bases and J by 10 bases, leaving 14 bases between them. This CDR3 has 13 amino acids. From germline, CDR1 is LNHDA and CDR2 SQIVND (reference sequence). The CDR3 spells CASSLSPQGKLFF. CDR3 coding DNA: TGTGCCAGTAGTTTATCGCCGCAGGGAAAACTGTTTTTT.

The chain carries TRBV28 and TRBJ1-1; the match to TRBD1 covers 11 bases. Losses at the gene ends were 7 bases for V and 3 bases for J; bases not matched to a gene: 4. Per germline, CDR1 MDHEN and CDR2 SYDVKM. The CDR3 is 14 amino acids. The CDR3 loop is CASTGGQGDTEAFF. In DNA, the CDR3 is TGTGCCAGCACCGGGGGACAGGGGGACACTGAAGCTTTCTTT.

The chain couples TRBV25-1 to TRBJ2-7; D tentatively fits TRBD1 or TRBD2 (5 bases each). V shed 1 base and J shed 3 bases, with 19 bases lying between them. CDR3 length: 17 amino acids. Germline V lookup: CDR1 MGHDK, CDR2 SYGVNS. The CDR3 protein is CASSESVGVGTNYEQYF. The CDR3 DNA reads TGTGCCAGCAGTGAATCGGTCGGAGTCGGGACGAACTACGAGCAGTACTTC.

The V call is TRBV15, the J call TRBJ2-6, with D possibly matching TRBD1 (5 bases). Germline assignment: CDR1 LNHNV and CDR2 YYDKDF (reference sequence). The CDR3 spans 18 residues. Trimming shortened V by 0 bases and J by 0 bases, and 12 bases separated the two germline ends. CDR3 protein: CATSRDRAGPSGANVLTF. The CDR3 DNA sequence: TGTGCCACCAGCAGAGATCGTGCAGGGCCCTCTGGGGCCAACGTCCTGACTTTC.

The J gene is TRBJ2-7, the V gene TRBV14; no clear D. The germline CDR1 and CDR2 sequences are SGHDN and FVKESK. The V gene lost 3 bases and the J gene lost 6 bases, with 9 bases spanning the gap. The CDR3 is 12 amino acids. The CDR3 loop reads CASSHGPAEQYF. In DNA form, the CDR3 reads TGTGCCAGCAGCCACGGGCCTGCCGAGCAGTACTTC.

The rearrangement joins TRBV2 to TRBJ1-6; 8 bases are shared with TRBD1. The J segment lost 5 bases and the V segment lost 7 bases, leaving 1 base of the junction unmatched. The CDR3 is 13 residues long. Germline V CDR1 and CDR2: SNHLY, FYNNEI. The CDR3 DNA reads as TGTGCCAGCATGACAGGGGATAATTCACCCCTCCACTTT. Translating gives CASMTGDNSPLHF.